The rows below give T cell receptor beta chains drawn from one sample of a study of cytomegalovirus exposure and HLA in healthy donors. Measured with immunoSEQ multiplex PCR; TCRdb has only the in-frame clones, and not every one. The sample includes 60,000 to 70,000 clones. The sequenced sample consisted of PBMCs. These receptors were taken from a man younger than 40 in good health and CMV-seropositive. CDR3s include the opening cysteine and the closing phenylalanine or tryptophan. A D gene is named only where the DNA matches it firmly.

cdr3_aa | cdr3_nt | d_call | j_call | v_call
CASRRTSGDGEQYF | TGTGCCAGCAGGCGGACTAGCGGGGACGGGGAGCAGTACTTC | TRBD2 | TRBJ2-7 | TRBV6-5
CASSFRLAGSTDTQYF | TGTGCCAGCAGCTTTCGACTAGCGGGTAGCACAGATACGCAGTATTTT | TRBD2 | TRBJ2-3 | TRBV9
CASSPGTGELNQPQHF | TGTGCCAGCTCACCGGGGACGGGGGAGTTAAATCAGCCCCAGCATTTT | - | TRBJ1-5 | TRBV18
CASSRRGLAGFGTDTQYF | TGTGCCAGTAGTAGAAGGGGACTAGCGGGGTTCGGCACAGATACGCAGTATTTT | TRBD2 | TRBJ2-3 | TRBV19
CASSGGYWAEAFF | TGTGCCAGCAGCGGGGGCTATTGGGCTGAAGCTTTCTTT | - | TRBJ1-1 | TRBV9
CATSRDRGRGNEQFF | TGTGCCACCAGCAGAGATCGGGGGAGGGGCAATGAGCAGTTCTTC | TRBD2 | TRBJ2-1 | TRBV15
CASSPVGFMNTEAFF | TGCGCCAGCAGCCCGGTCGGGTTCATGAACACTGAAGCTTTCTTT | - | TRBJ1-1 | TRBV5-1
CASSLPGARNEKLFF | TGCGCCAGCAGCTTGCCAGGGGCTAGAAATGAAAAACTGTTTTTT | - | TRBJ1-4 | TRBV5-1
CASSRGQGADYEQYF | TGTGCCAGTAGTAGGGGACAGGGGGCTGACTACGAGCAGTACTTC | TRBD1 | TRBJ2-7 | TRBV19
CASSQGSRETQYF | TGTGCCAGCAGCCAGGGGTCCCGGGAGACCCAGTACTTC | - | TRBJ2-5 | TRBV5-4
CASSVGRTTHGELFF | TGTGCCAGCAGCGTAGGTCGGACAACCCACGGGGAGCTGTTTTTT | - | TRBJ2-2 | TRBV9
CAGGGGRNTEAFF | TGTGCCGGGGGGGGAGGTCGGAACACTGAAGCTTTCTTT | - | TRBJ1-1 | TRBV28
CASSYEQGTEAFF | TGTGCCAGCAGCTATGAACAGGGCACTGAAGCTTTCTTT | - | TRBJ1-1 | TRBV7-6
CASSRQFFLSGANVLTF | TGTGCCAGCAGTAGACAGTTTTTCCTCTCTGGGGCCAACGTCCTGACTTTC | - | TRBJ2-6 | TRBV27
CASSTAGTGLVDTEAFF | TGTGCCAGTAGTACAGCCGGGACAGGTCTGGTGGACACTGAAGCTTTCTTT | TRBD1 | TRBJ1-1 | TRBV19
CASSVDTSTAYEQYF | TGCGCCAGCAGCGTGGACACTAGTACCGCCTACGAGCAGTACTTC | - | TRBJ2-7 | TRBV5-1
CASSRDSLAVQFF | TGTGCCAGCAGCCGGGACTCCCTCGCGGTGCAGTTCTTC | - | TRBJ2-1 | TRBV11-3
CASIPSLQGQETQYF | TGTGCCAGCATCCCCTCGCTCCAGGGACAAGAGACCCAGTACTTC | - | TRBJ2-5 | TRBV6-1
CASSSLAGGTYNEQFF | TGTGCCAGCAGTTCTCTAGCGGGAGGAACCTACAATGAGCAGTTCTTC | TRBD2 | TRBJ2-1 | TRBV6-4
CASSYPGQGDEKLFF | TGTGCCAGCAGCTACCCGGGACAGGGTGATGAAAAACTGTTTTTT | TRBD1 | TRBJ1-4 | TRBV7-3
CASSLDRGPGNTIYF | TGCGCCAGCAGCTTGGACAGGGGGCCTGGAAACACCATATATTTT | TRBD1 | TRBJ1-3 | TRBV5-1
CAISARGSTDTQYF | TGTGCCATCAGTGCTAGAGGGAGCACAGATACGCAGTATTTT | - | TRBJ2-3 | TRBV10-3
CASSSQGAGEAFF | TGTGCCAGCAGCTCCCAGGGGGCAGGTGAAGCTTTCTTT | TRBD1 | TRBJ1-1 | TRBV11-2
CAWRGHTAYEQYF | TGTGCCTGGCGGGGACACACCGCCTACGAGCAGTACTTC | - | TRBJ2-7 | TRBV30
CATASRAKLAGGADNEQFF | TGTGCCACTGCCTCGAGGGCGAAGCTAGCGGGAGGGGCCGACAATGAGCAGTTCTTC | TRBD2 | TRBJ2-1 | TRBV19
CAWSVKGATEAFF | TGTGCCTGGAGTGTAAAGGGGGCAACTGAAGCTTTCTTT | TRBD1 | TRBJ1-1 | TRBV30
CASRGTGYYGYTF | TGTGCCAGCAGGGGGACAGGATACTATGGCTACACCTTC | TRBD1 | TRBJ1-2 | TRBV6-1
CASSFTSLAAYNEQFF | TGTGCCAGCAGCTTTACATCTCTAGCGGCCTACAATGAGCAGTTCTTC | TRBD2 | TRBJ2-1 | TRBV27
CASSQAGPGQGNNEQFF | TGTGCCAGCAGCCAGGCGGGTCCGGGACAGGGAAACAATGAGCAGTTCTTC | TRBD1 | TRBJ2-1 | TRBV14
CASSIGTSGAYEQYF | TGTGCCAGTAGTATCGGGACTAGCGGGGCCTACGAGCAGTACTTC | TRBD2 | TRBJ2-7 | TRBV19
CASSLAGSYEQYF | TGTGCCAGCAGCTTGGCAGGTTCCTACGAGCAGTACTTC | - | TRBJ2-7 | TRBV5-6
CASGGGQSSYNEQFF | TGTGCCAGCGGGGGGGGCCAAAGCTCCTACAATGAGCAGTTCTTC | - | TRBJ2-1 | TRBV4-2
CAWSPGQGKDTQYF | TGTGCCTGGAGTCCGGGACAGGGGAAAGATACGCAGTATTTT | TRBD1 | TRBJ2-3 | TRBV30
CASSTPWTGNYGYTF | TGTGCCAGTAGTACCCCTTGGACAGGGAACTATGGCTACACCTTC | TRBD1 | TRBJ1-2 | TRBV19
CAWSVRQGIKDTQYF | TGTGCCTGGAGTGTAAGACAGGGGATCAAAGATACGCAGTATTTT | TRBD1 | TRBJ2-3 | TRBV30
CASSSNRGLSDGYTF | TGTGCCAGCAGTTCCAACCGGGGGTTGTCGGATGGCTACACCTTC | - | TRBJ1-2 | TRBV6-6
CAWSHTGTSEQYF | TGTGCCTGGAGTCACACAGGGACCTCCGAGCAGTACTTC | - | TRBJ2-7 | TRBV30
CASSPIDRENSPLHF | TGTGCCAGCAGCCCGATAGACAGGGAGAATTCACCCCTCCACTTT | TRBD1 | TRBJ1-6 | TRBV4-2
CASSLWTGINEKLFF | TGTGCCAGTAGCTTGTGGACAGGGATAAATGAAAAACTGTTTTTT | TRBD1 | TRBJ1-4 | TRBV19
CASHQGGTYEQYF | TGTGCCAGCCACCAGGGGGGAACCTACGAGCAGTACTTC | - | TRBJ2-7 | TRBV18
CASSFGDFQPQHF | TGTGCCAGCAGCTTCGGGGACTTTCAGCCCCAGCATTTT | - | TRBJ1-5 | TRBV7-9
CASSQLTGRNEKLFF | TGTGCCAGCAGTCAACTGACTGGTCGTAATGAAAAACTGTTTTTT | - | TRBJ1-4 | TRBV14
CASRVGEGYPTDTQYF | TGTGCCAGTAGGGTCGGGGAGGGTTATCCCACAGATACGCAGTATTTT | TRBD2 | TRBJ2-3 | TRBV19
CAWSVSNTGELFF | TGTGCCTGGAGTGTCTCGAACACCGGGGAGCTGTTTTTT | - | TRBJ2-2 | TRBV30
CASRPPGTGDTGELFF | TGTGCCAGCCGGCCCCCCGGGACAGGCGACACCGGGGAGCTGTTTTTT | TRBD1 | TRBJ2-2 | TRBV27
CSVAGGEQFF | TGCAGCGTTGCGGGGGGAGAGCAGTTCTTC | TRBD2 | TRBJ2-1 | TRBV29-1
CASSSSQGADGYTF | TGTGCCAGCAGCTCCTCACAGGGGGCCGACGGCTACACCTTC | TRBD1 | TRBJ1-2 | TRBV7-9
CASSQGATGVANEKLFF | TGCGCCAGCAGCCAAGGGGCCACAGGGGTGGCTAATGAAAAACTGTTTTTT | TRBD1 | TRBJ1-4 | TRBV4-1